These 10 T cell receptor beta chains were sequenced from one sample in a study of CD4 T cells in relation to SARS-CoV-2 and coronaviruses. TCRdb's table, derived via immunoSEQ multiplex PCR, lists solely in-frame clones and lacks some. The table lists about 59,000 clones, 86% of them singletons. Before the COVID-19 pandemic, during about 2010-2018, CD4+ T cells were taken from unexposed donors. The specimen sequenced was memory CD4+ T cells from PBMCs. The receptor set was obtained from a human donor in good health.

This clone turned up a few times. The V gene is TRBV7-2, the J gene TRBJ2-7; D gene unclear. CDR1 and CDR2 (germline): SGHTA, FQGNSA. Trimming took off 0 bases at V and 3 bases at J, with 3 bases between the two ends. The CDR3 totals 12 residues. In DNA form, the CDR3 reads TGTGCCAGCAGCTTAGCCCACTACGAGCAGTACTTC. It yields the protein CASSLAHYEQYF.

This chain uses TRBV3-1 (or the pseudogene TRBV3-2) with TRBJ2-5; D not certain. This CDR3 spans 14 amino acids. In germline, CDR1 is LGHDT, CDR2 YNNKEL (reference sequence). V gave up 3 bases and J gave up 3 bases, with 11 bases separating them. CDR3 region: CASSHRASKETQYF. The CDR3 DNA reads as TGTGCCAGCAGCCATAGGGCATCCAAAGAGACCCAGTACTTC.

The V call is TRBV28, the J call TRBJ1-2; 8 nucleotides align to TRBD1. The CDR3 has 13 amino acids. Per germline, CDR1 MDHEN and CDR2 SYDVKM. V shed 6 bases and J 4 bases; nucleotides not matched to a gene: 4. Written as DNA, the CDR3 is TGTGCCAGCAGGGCAGGGGGCCTCTATGGCTACACCTTC. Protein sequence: CASRAGGLYGYTF.

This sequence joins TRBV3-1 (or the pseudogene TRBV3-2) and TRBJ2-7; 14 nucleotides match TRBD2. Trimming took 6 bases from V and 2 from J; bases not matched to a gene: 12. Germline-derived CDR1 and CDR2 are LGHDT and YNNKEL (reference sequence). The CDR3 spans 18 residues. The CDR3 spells CASSPGTSGSSRPYEQYF. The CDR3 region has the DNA TGTGCCAGCAGTCCCGGGACTAGCGGGAGTTCCCGTCCCTACGAGCAGTACTTC.

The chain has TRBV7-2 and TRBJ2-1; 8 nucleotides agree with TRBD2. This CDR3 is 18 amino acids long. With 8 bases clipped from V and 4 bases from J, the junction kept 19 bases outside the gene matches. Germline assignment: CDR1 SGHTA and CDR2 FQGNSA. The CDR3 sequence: CASPIRGNRTSRYNEQFF. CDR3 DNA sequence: TGTGCCAGCCCGATTCGGGGGAATAGGACTAGCAGGTACAATGAGCAGTTCTTC.

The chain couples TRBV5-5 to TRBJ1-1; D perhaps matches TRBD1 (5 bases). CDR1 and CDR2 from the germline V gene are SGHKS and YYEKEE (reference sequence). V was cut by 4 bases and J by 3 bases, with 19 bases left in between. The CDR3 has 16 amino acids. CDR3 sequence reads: CASSHPRGGMDTEAFF. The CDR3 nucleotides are TGTGCCAGCAGCCACCCCCGGGGGGGTATGGACACTGAAGCTTTCTTT.

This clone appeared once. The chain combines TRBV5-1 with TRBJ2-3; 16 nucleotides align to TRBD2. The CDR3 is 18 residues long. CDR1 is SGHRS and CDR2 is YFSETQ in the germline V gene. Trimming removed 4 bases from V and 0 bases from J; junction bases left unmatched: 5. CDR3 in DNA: TGCGCCAGCAGCCTTGGGACTAGCGGGAGGGTTAGCACAGATACGCAGTATTTT. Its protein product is CASSLGTSGRVSTDTQYF.

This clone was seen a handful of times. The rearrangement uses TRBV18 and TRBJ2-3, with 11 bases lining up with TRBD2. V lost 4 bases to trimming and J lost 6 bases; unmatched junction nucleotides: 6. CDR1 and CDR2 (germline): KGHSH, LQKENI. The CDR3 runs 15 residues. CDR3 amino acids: CASSLTSGKPDTQYF. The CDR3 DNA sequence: TGTGCCAGCTCACTGACTAGCGGGAAGCCGGATACGCAGTATTTT.

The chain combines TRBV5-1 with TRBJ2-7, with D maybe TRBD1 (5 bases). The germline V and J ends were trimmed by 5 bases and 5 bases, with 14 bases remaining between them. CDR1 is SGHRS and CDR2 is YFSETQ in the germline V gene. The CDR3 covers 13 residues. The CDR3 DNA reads TGCGCCAGCAGGATGCAGGGTGTCGACGAGCAGTACTTC. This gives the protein CASRMQGVDEQYF.

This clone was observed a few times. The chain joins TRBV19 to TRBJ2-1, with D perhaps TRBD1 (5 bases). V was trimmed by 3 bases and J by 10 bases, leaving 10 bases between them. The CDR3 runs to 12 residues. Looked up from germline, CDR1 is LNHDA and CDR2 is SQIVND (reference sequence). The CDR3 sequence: CASSIPRQEQFF. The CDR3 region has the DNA TGTGCCAGTAGTATCCCTCGACAGGAGCAGTTCTTC. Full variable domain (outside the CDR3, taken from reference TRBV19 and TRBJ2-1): DGGITQSPKYLFRKEGQNVTLSCEQNLNHDAMYWYRQDPGQGLRLIYYSQIVNDFQKGDIAEGYSVSREKKESFPLTVTSAQKNPTAFYLCASSIPRQEQFFGPGTRLTVL.